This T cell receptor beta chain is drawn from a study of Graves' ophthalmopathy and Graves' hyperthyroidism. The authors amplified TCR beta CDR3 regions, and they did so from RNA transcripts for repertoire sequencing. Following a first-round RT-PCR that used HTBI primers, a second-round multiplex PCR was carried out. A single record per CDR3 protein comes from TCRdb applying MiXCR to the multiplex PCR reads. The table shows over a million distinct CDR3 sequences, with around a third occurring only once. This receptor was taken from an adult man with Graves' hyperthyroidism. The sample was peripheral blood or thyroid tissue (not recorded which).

The CDR3 coding sequence is TGTGCCAGCAGCTGGGGGCCGTCCCGCGGCTACACCTTC. Amino acid sequence: CASSWGPSRGYTF. The rearrangement joins TRBV5-4 to TRBJ1-2; TRBD1 might be the D (6 bases). This CDR3 is built from 13 residues. CDR1 is SGHNT and CDR2 is YYREEE in the germline V gene (reference sequence). The V end lost 3 bases, the J end lost 8 bases, and 14 bases lay between the germline ends.